The next 31 T cell receptor beta chains were all read from a single sample in a study of blood T cell repertoires in COVID-19. Generated by immunoSEQ multiplex PCR, the TCRdb table keeps only in-frame clones and is missing some. The table lists some 83,000 clones, about nine tenths of them singletons. Sequencing used peripheral blood. The receptors originated from a man aged 60 to 75 with acute or convalescent COVID-19.

The CDR3 sequence: CASSSRTGDNEQFF. The CDR3 region has the DNA TGTGCCAGCAGCTCCCGGACAGGGGATAATGAGCAGTTCTTC. The chain carries TRBV9 and TRBJ2-1; 9 bases match TRBD1. The CDR3 length is 14 residues. Germline CDR1 is SGDLS and CDR2 is YYNGEE. Germline trimming cut 4 bases from V and 7 bases from J; bases unmatched to any gene: 6.

CDR3 sequence reads: CASSPPTGRSYEQYF. The CDR3 DNA is TGTGCCAGCAGCCCCCCCACAGGGCGCTCGTACGAGCAGTACTTC. The J gene is TRBJ2-7, the V gene TRBV11-2; D is possibly TRBD1 (6 bases). The length of the CDR3 is 15 residues. The germline CDR1 and CDR2 sequences are SGHAT and FQNNGV. V was cut by 5 bases and J by 4 bases, with 18 bases left in between.

V usage is TRBV15 and J usage is TRBJ2-5, with 8 bases fitting TRBD2. Germline V gene sequence: CDR1 LNHNV, CDR2 YYDKDF (reference sequence). There are 14 residues in the CDR3. Trimming cost V 8 bases and J 1 base; bases outside gene matches: 6. The CDR3 DNA sequence: TGTGCCACCGGGGGCGGGGGGCCCCAAGAGACCCAGTACTTC. It translates to CATGGGGPQETQYF.

The rearrangement uses TRBV9 and TRBJ2-3; 8 bases agree with TRBD2. V lost 3 bases, J lost 9 bases, and 9 bases stayed unmatched. CDR3 length: 14 residues. CDR1 is SGDLS and CDR2 is YYNGEE in the germline V gene. CDR3 DNA sequence: TGTGCCAGCAGCGCAGGACTAGCTGCCAACACGCAGTATTTT. Its translation: CASSAGLAANTQYF.

V gene TRBV5-1 combines with J gene TRBJ1-2, with TRBD1 matching 9 bases. V dropped 0 bases and J dropped 6; count of bases not matched to a gene: 3. Germline-derived CDR1 and CDR2 are SGHRS and YFSETQ. This CDR3 contains 14 residues. CDR3 amino acids: CASSLDRGRDGYTF. CDR3 nucleotides: TGCGCCAGCAGCTTGGACAGGGGGCGGGATGGCTACACCTTC.

The chain carries TRBV11-1 and TRBJ1-1; D ambiguous. CDR1 is SGHAT, CDR2 FQDESV, per germline (reference sequence). The CDR3 totals 14 residues. V lost 4 bases to trimming and J lost 1 base, with 10 bases between them. CDR3 nucleotide sequence: TGTGCCAGCAGCTCGAACGGAGCGAACACTGAAGCTTTCTTT. Translating gives CASSSNGANTEAFF.

The gene calls are TRBV6-6 and TRBJ1-4; tentatively, D is TRBD1 (6 bases). Trimming cost V 10 bases and J 8 bases, with 20 bases left between them. The CDR3 length is 14 residues. Germline values: CDR1 MNHNY, CDR2 SVGAGI (reference sequence). In DNA, the CDR3 is TGTGCCACCCGCTTAGGGGGGGGAAGGGAAAAACTGTTTTTT. Its translation: CATRLGGGREKLFF.

The chain links TRBV2 to TRBJ1-3; no clear D. The CDR3 has 16 amino acids. In germline, CDR1 is SNHLY, CDR2 FYNNEI. Deletions cut 4 bases from V and 4 bases from J, with 17 bases between. This CDR3 reads CASSVLGGVGGNTIYF. CDR3 DNA: TGTGCCAGCAGTGTGCTAGGTGGAGTAGGCGGAAACACCATATATTTT. Full variable domain (rest looked up from reference TRBV2 and TRBJ1-3): EPEVTQTPSHQVTQMGQEVILRCVPISNHLYFYWYRQILGQKVEFLVSFYNNEISEKSEIFDDQFSVERPDGSNFTLKIRSTKLEDSAMYFCASSVLGGVGGNTIYFGEGSWLTVV.

This chain uses TRBV12-3 or TRBV12-4 with TRBJ1-2; TRBD1 matches at 8 bases. The CDR3 extends over 13 amino acids. The trim removed 1 base at V and 7 bases at J, leaving 2 bases unmatched. The CDR3 spells CASSLGQGSGYTF. The CDR3 DNA reads TGTGCCAGCAGTTTAGGACAGGGGAGTGGCTACACCTTC.

The CDR3 spells CSVQPATGYEQYF. CDR3 in DNA: TGCAGCGTACAGCCAGCGACAGGCTACGAGCAGTACTTC. The chain carries TRBV29-1 and TRBJ2-7; weak D call: TRBD1 (6 bases). Trimming cost V 6 bases and J 3 bases, with 15 bases left between them. Per germline, CDR1 SQVTM and CDR2 ANQGSEA. This CDR3 has 13 residues.

This chain links TRBV15 with TRBJ2-5, with D perhaps TRBD2 (6 bases). The V and J ends lost 4 bases and 5 bases respectively, with 17 bases between them. This CDR3 has 15 residues. The V gene's germline CDR1 is LNHNV and CDR2 YYDKDF (reference sequence). The CDR3 loop is CATSTVGGTGETQYF. For the CDR3, the DNA is TGTGCCACCAGCACGGTGGGAGGCACTGGGGAGACCCAGTACTTC.

This clone has just one count. V usage is TRBV7-9 and J usage is TRBJ2-5; 8 nucleotides agree with TRBD2. CDR1 and CDR2 from the germline V gene are SEHNR and FQNEAQ (reference sequence). The CDR3 is 14 residues long. The V segment lost 4 bases and the J segment 3 bases; nucleotides outside the gene matches: 4. The CDR3 reads CASSSGLEKETQYF. In DNA, the CDR3 is TGTGCCAGCAGCTCGGGACTAGAAAAAGAGACCCAGTACTTC.

V is TRBV5-1 and J is TRBJ1-2, with unresolved D. Per germline, CDR1 SGHRS and CDR2 YFSETQ. The CDR3 is 14 amino acids. V was pared by 5 bases and J by 1 base, with 12 bases between. The CDR3 here is CASRSAGVNYGYTF. CDR3 in DNA: TGCGCCAGCAGGAGCGCCGGGGTTAACTATGGCTACACCTTC.

J is TRBJ2-1 and V is TRBV7-3; TRBD1 agrees at 7 bases. The germline V gene has CDR1 SGHTA and CDR2 FQGTGA. CDR3 length: 13 residues. After removal of 3 bases from V and 6 bases from J, the junction contained 2 bases not matched to a gene. CDR3 in amino acids: CASSFTGVNEQFF. The CDR3 coding sequence is TGTGCCAGCAGCTTTACAGGGGTCAATGAGCAGTTCTTC.

The gene calls are TRBV5-8 and TRBJ1-2; 11 bases align to TRBD1. The V and J ends lost 3 bases and 0 bases, in that order; junction bases with no gene match: 7. Germline V gene data show CDR1 as SGHTS and CDR2 as YDEGEE. The CDR3 is made up of 17 amino acids. This CDR3 reads CASSYGTGGPTNYGYTF. CDR3 in DNA: TGTGCCAGCAGCTATGGGACAGGGGGACCTACTAACTATGGCTACACCTTC.

The chain uses TRBV10-3 and TRBJ2-7; a weak D match, TRBD1 (6 bases). V was shortened by 1 base and J by 4 bases, with 14 bases between the two germline ends. Germline V lookup: CDR1 ENHRY, CDR2 SYGVKD. This CDR3 contains 15 residues. CDR3 nucleotides: TGTGCCATCAGTGAGTATACAGGGTTGGGATACGAGCAGTACTTC. This sequence encodes CAISEYTGLGYEQYF.

This sequence joins TRBV29-1 and TRBJ2-7; TRBD2 matches 8 bases. V lost 5 bases to trimming and J lost 6 bases; unmatched junction nucleotides: 15. This CDR3 contains 15 residues. Germline lookup yields CDR1 SQVTM and CDR2 ANQGSEA. CDR3 residues: CSVSLLVAGGFEQYF. DNA for the CDR3: TGCAGCGTTTCCCTTCTTGTGGCGGGGGGCTTCGAGCAGTACTTC.

The chain is built from TRBV19 and TRBJ2-2; a weak D match, TRBD1 (7 bases). CDR1 and CDR2 (germline): LNHDA, SQIVND (reference sequence). The V end was cut by 8 bases, the J end by 0 bases, with 16 bases between. The CDR3 totals 16 residues. CDR3 nucleotide sequence: TGTGCCAGTGCAAATCAGGGGGGACCGAACACCGGGGAGCTGTTTTTT. It translates to CASANQGGPNTGELFF.

The gene calls are TRBV9 and TRBJ1-6; TRBD1 might be the D (5 bases). Germline V lookup: CDR1 SGDLS, CDR2 YYNGEE. V lost 0 bases and J lost 10, with 11 bases in between. This CDR3 comprises 14 residues. The CDR3, as DNA: TGTGCCAGCAGCGTAGGGGCAGGGCTGTCACCCCTCCACTTT. Translating gives CASSVGAGLSPLHF.

This clone appeared a single time. This chain uses TRBV28 with TRBJ1-2; tentative D call: TRBD1 (6 bases). Germline CDR1 and CDR2: MDHEN and SYDVKM. There are 15 residues in the CDR3. V was pared by 5 bases and J by 5 bases, with 18 bases between. In DNA form, the CDR3 reads TGTGCCAGCAGTCTAAGAGGGACACCGAATTATGGCTACACCTTC. Its protein product is CASSLRGTPNYGYTF.

The rearrangement joins TRBV7-9 to TRBJ2-7, with D perhaps matching TRBD1 (5 bases). The CDR3 contains 16 residues. The germline CDR1 and CDR2 sequences are SEHNR and FQNEAQ (reference sequence). V lost 1 base and J 0 bases, leaving 13 bases between the germline ends. The CDR3 nucleotides read TGTGCCAGCAGCTTAGTTGGCAGGGCGAGCTCCTACGAGCAGTACTTC. Amino acid sequence: CASSLVGRASSYEQYF.

V is TRBV3-1 (or the pseudogene TRBV3-2) and J is TRBJ2-7, with TRBD2 matching over 13 bases. Trimming at V came to 6 bases and at J to 4 bases, leaving 6 bases not matched to a gene. CDR3 length: 15 residues. From germline, CDR1 is LGHDT and CDR2 YNNKEL (reference sequence). The CDR3 is CASSPGLAGIYEQYF. The CDR3 DNA follows: TGTGCCAGCAGTCCGGGACTAGCGGGGATTTACGAGCAGTACTTC.

The chain combines TRBV5-1 with TRBJ2-7, with a tentative D call TRBD2 (5 bases). The CDR3 totals 15 residues. CDR1 and CDR2 from the germline V gene are SGHRS and YFSETQ. Between the trimmed V and J ends, which lost 0 bases and 0 bases, there was a span of 10 bases. Written as DNA, the CDR3 is TGCGCCAGCAGCTTGGGTGGAGCGGCCTCCTACGAGCAGTACTTC. Its translation is CASSLGGAASYEQYF. The whole variable domain, filled in from reference TRBV5-1 and TRBJ2-7, reads KAGVTQTPRYLIKTRGQQVTLSCSPISGHRSVSWYQQTPGQGLQFLFEYFSETQRNKGNFPGRFSGRQFSNSRSEMNVSTLELGDSALYLCASSLGGAASYEQYFGPGTRLTVT.

The chain employs TRBV5-1 and TRBJ2-5; TRBD2 agrees at 7 bases. Trimming cost V 5 bases and J 4 bases; bases outside gene matches: 8. The germline V gene has CDR1 SGHRS and CDR2 YFSETQ. The CDR3 contains 14 residues. In nucleotides, the CDR3 is TGCGCCAGCAGTTTCAGCGGGACCCGAGAGACCCAGTACTTC. This translates into CASSFSGTRETQYF.

This chain joins TRBV5-1 and TRBJ1-1; 8 bases line up with TRBD1. Per germline, CDR1 SGHRS and CDR2 YFSETQ. This CDR3 spans 17 amino acids. The trim removed 6 bases at V and 0 bases at J, leaving 13 bases unmatched. CDR3 sequence (DNA): TGCGCCAGCAACGGAAAAGGGACAGGTAGGGTGAACACTGAAGCTTTCTTT. It is translated as CASNGKGTGRVNTEAFF. The whole variable domain, filled in from reference TRBV5-1 and TRBJ1-1, reads KAGVTQTPRYLIKTRGQQVTLSCSPISGHRSVSWYQQTPGQGLQFLFEYFSETQRNKGNFPGRFSGRQFSNSRSEMNVSTLELGDSALYLCASNGKGTGRVNTEAFFGQGTRLTVV.

V is TRBV3-1 (or the pseudogene TRBV3-2) and J is TRBJ2-2, with 8 positions matching TRBD1. Germline V gene lookup returns CDR1 LGHDT and CDR2 YNNKEL (reference sequence). V lost 2 bases, J lost 4 bases, and 0 bases stayed unmatched. The CDR3 consists of 14 residues. As DNA, the CDR3 is TGTGCCAGCAGCCAAACAGGGGGCACCGGGGAGCTGTTTTTT. As protein: CASSQTGGTGELFF.

The rearrangement joins TRBV7-8 to TRBJ2-4; D possibly corresponds to TRBD2 (5 bases). CDR3 length: 19 residues. The V end lost 0 bases, the J end lost 3 bases, and 21 bases lay between the germline ends. Germline V lookup: CDR1 SGHVS, CDR2 FQNEAQ. The CDR3 nucleotides are TGTGCCAGCAGCTTAGCGCCTGTCTCGAACCTTGGAGGCAAAAACATTCAGTACTTC. Amino acids: CASSLAPVSNLGGKNIQYF. Using reference TRBV7-8 and TRBJ2-4 for the parts outside the CDR3, the full variable domain is GAGVSQSPRYKVAKRGQDVALRCDPISGHVSLFWYQQALGQGPEFLTYFQNEAQLDKSGLPSDRFFAERPEGSVSTLKIQRTQQEDSAVYLCASSLAPVSNLGGKNIQYFGAGTRLSVL.

The rearrangement uses TRBV28 and TRBJ1-1, with D perhaps TRBD1 (5 bases). The V and J ends lost 0 bases and 4 bases respectively, with 9 bases between them. Germline V gene sequence: CDR1 MDHEN, CDR2 SYDVKM. The CDR3 is 14 amino acids. The CDR3 spells CASSLWGQATEAFF. In DNA, the CDR3 is TGTGCCAGCAGTTTATGGGGGCAGGCCACTGAAGCTTTCTTT. Drawing the rest from reference TRBV28 and TRBJ1-1, the complete variable domain is DVKVTQSSRYLVKRTGEKVFLECVQDMDHENMFWYRQDPGLGLRLIYFSYDVKMKEKGDIPEGYSVSREKKERFSLILESASTNQTSMYLCASSLWGQATEAFFGQGTRLTVV.

This clone was counted once. The rearrangement joins TRBV7-3 to TRBJ1-2; TRBD1 aligns across 9 bases. The length of the CDR3 is 13 residues. CDR1 and CDR2 from the germline V gene are SGHTA and FQGTGA. V gave up 5 bases and J gave up 4 bases; unmatched junction bases: 2. The CDR3 region is CASSTGGGYGYTF. CDR3 nucleotides: TGTGCCAGCAGCACAGGGGGCGGCTATGGCTACACCTTC.

The chain couples TRBV7-9 to TRBJ1-5; possibly TRBD1 for D (6 bases). Germline CDR1 and CDR2: SEHNR and FQNEAQ (reference sequence). The CDR3 sequence is 14 residues long. V lost 1 base, J lost 3 bases, and 7 bases lay in between. CDR3 sequence: CASSLGGPNQPQHF. The CDR3 coding sequence is TGTGCCAGCAGCTTAGGGGGGCCCAATCAGCCCCAGCATTTT.

The CDR3: CASSHGDRGEQPQHF. The CDR3 bases are TGTGCCAGCAGCCACGGGGACAGGGGAGAACAGCCCCAGCATTTT. The J gene is TRBJ1-5, the V gene TRBV27; TRBD1 matches at 10 bases. Per germline, CDR1 MNHEY and CDR2 SMNVEV (reference sequence). Trimming at V came to 6 bases and at J to 7 bases, leaving 9 bases not matched to a gene. This CDR3 is built from 15 residues.